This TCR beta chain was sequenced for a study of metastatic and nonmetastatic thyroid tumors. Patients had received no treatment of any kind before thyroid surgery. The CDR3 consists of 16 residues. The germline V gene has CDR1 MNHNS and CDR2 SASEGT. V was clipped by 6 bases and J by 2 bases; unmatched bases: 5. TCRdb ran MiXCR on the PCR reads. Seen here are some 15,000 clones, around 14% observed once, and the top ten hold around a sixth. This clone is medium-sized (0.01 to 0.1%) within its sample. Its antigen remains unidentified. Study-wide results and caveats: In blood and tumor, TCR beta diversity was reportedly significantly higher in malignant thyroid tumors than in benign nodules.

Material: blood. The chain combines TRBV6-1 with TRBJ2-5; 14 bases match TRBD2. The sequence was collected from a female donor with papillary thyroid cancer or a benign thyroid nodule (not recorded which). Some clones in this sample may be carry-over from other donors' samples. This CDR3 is CASSLRTSGRQETQYF. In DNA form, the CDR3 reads TGTGCCAGCAGCCTTCGGACTAGCGGGAGGCAAGAGACCCAGTACTTC.